This TCR beta chain originates from a study of blood T cell repertoires in COVID-19. Overall study: From T cells, B-cell-depleted T cells, or PBMCs came the material, which was cDNA or gDNA.

Authors' analysis steps: Reference gene primers were amplified, and this amplification served to estimate nucleated cell counts. The protocol was immunoSEQ multiplex PCR, while the TCRdb copy is restricted to in-frame clones and leaves out a portion. V, J and clone size were drawn from that table, and D and trimming were deduced from the DNA. The sample carries hundreds of thousands of clones, around nine tenths recorded once. This CDR3 region has 15 residues. The germline gives CDR1 SGHRS, CDR2 YFSETQ. J lost 5 bases, V lost 1 base, and 7 bases had no gene match. The sample holds one count of this clone.

This TCR was sampled from a man aged 55 to 70 who had recovered from COVID-19. J is TRBJ2-7 and V is TRBV5-1; 9 bases are a match to TRBD1. Source material: peripheral blood. The CDR3 sequence: CASSLRGTGIHEQYF. The CDR3 DNA follows: TGCGCCAGCAGCTTGAGAGGGACAGGGATCCACGAGCAGTACTTC. The entire variable domain, with the rest obtained from reference TRBV5-1 and TRBJ2-7, is as follows: KAGVTQTPRYLIKTRGQQVTLSCSPISGHRSVSWYQQTPGQGLQFLFEYFSETQRNKGNFPGRFSGRQFSNSRSEMNVSTLELGDSALYLCASSLRGTGIHEQYFGPGTRLTVT.